What follows are 26 T cell receptor beta chains derived from one specimen sequenced in a study of blood T cell repertoires in COVID-19. This table comes from immunoSEQ multiplex PCR, and its TCRdb copy is limited to in-frame clones, with some not included. The table has some 300,000 clones, 70% to 90% seen once. Material: peripheral blood. The receptors shown here come from a woman aged 25 to 39 who had recovered from COVID-19.

CDR3 in amino acids: CASQGAAYGYTF. DNA for the CDR3: TGTGCCAGTCAGGGGGCGGCCTATGGCTACACCTTC. This rearrangement joins TRBV19 to TRBJ1-2; TRBD1 matches at 8 bases. The V gene's germline CDR1 is LNHDA and CDR2 SQIVND (reference sequence). J lost 4 bases, V lost 8 bases, and 3 bases had no gene match. This CDR3 is built from 12 residues.

This chain links TRBV27 with TRBJ1-2, with TRBD1 identical over 7 bases. There are 13 residues in the CDR3. The germline V gene encodes CDR1 MNHEY and CDR2 SMNVEV (reference sequence). V was pared by 2 bases and J by 6 bases, with 3 bases of the junction left unmatched. The DNA of the CDR3 is TGTGCCAGCAGTTTAAACAGGGGCCATGGCTACACCTTC. The encoded protein is CASSLNRGHGYTF.

V is TRBV24-1 and J is TRBJ2-2; perhaps TRBD1 as D (8 bases). The germline V gene has CDR1 KGHDR and CDR2 SFDVKD. Trimming took off 9 bases at V and 2 bases at J, with 15 bases between the two ends. The length of the CDR3 is 15 residues. The CDR3 DNA reads TGTGCCACCGGGGAGGGGACAGGAAACACCGGGGAGCTGTTTTTT. The encoded protein is CATGEGTGNTGELFF.

The chain couples TRBV10-3 to TRBJ1-6; TRBD1 aligns across 8 bases. The CDR3 has 12 amino acids. The junction had 2 bases not matched to a gene; V was cut back by 6 bases and J by 10 bases. Germline loops: CDR1 ENHRY, CDR2 SYGVKD. The CDR3 bases are TGTGCCATCAGGACAGGGGAGTCACCCCTCCACTTT. Its translation is CAIRTGESPLHF.

The genes are TRBV5-4 and TRBJ2-5, with D maybe TRBD1 (6 bases). Trimming left V 4 bases short and J 5 bases short, with 15 bases between. From germline, CDR1 is SGHNT and CDR2 YYREEE (reference sequence). This CDR3 comprises 14 residues. DNA of the CDR3: TGTGCCAGCAGCAACCAGGGGCGCGAGGAGACCCAGTACTTC. Its translation: CASSNQGREETQYF.

J is TRBJ2-3 and V is TRBV9; D not resolved. The CDR3 is made up of 12 amino acids. Germline CDR1 SGDLS, CDR2 YYNGEE. Trimming stripped 4 bases from V and 4 bases from J, with 7 bases between. CDR3 DNA: TGTGCCAGCAGCCCCAATTCAGATACGCAGTATTTT. It specifies CASSPNSDTQYF. The variable domain in full, with the rest retrieved from reference TRBV9 and TRBJ2-3, is DSGVTQTPKHLITATGQRVTLRCSPRSGDLSVYWYQQSLDQGLQFLIQYYNGEERAKGNILERFSAQQFPDLHSELNLSSLELGDSALYFCASSPNSDTQYFGPGTRLTVL.

In its sample, this clone was seen once. The chain recombines TRBV7-9 with TRBJ1-5, with no clear D. V dropped 6 bases and J dropped 11 bases, with 11 bases sitting between them. The CDR3 consists of 11 residues. In germline, CDR1 is SEHNR, CDR2 FQNEAQ (reference sequence). As DNA, the CDR3 is TGTGCCAGCAGTCCACTCGGGTCCCAGCATTTT. Protein: CASSPLGSQHF. Full variable domain (remainder filled in from reference TRBV7-9 and TRBJ1-5): DTGVSQNPRHKITKRGQNVTFRCDPISEHNRLYWYRQTLGQGPEFLTYFQNEAQLEKSRLLSDRFSAERPKGSFSTLEIQRTEQGDSAMYLCASSPLGSQHFGDGTRLSIL.

The chain links TRBV5-6 to TRBJ2-5, with unresolved D. The V end lost 0 bases, the J end lost 0 bases, and 6 bases lay between the germline ends. Germline CDR1 and CDR2: SGHDT and YYEEEE. The length of the CDR3 is 14 residues. CDR3 amino acids: CASSLDTYQETQYF. CDR3 coding DNA: TGTGCCAGCAGCTTGGACACCTACCAAGAGACCCAGTACTTC.

The chain combines TRBV2 with TRBJ2-5; 8 bases align to TRBD1. Per the germline V gene, CDR1 is SNHLY and CDR2 is FYNNEI. The length of the CDR3 is 15 residues. V shed 6 bases, J shed 1 base, and the junction held 7 bases outside the gene matches. CDR3: CASSPDRGGQETQYF. CDR3 sequence (DNA): TGTGCCAGCAGCCCTGACAGGGGAGGCCAAGAGACCCAGTACTTC.

V usage is TRBV3-1 (or the pseudogene TRBV3-2) and J usage is TRBJ2-7; tentatively, D is TRBD2 (6 bases). Between the trimmed V and J ends, which lost 4 bases and 3 bases, there was a span of 10 bases. This CDR3 comprises 13 residues. Germline CDR1 reads LGHDT; CDR2 reads YNNKEL (reference sequence). DNA for the CDR3: TGTGCCAGCAGCCGAAAGCGGGTCTACGAGCAGTACTTC. It specifies CASSRKRVYEQYF.

The J gene is TRBJ1-2, the V gene TRBV5-1; maybe TRBD1 (6 bases). CDR3 size: 14 residues. Trimming left V 0 bases short and J 6 bases short, with 12 bases between. CDR1 and CDR2 from the germline V gene are SGHRS and YFSETQ. The CDR3 sequence: CASSLGATGNGYTF. For the CDR3, the DNA is TGCGCCAGCAGCTTGGGAGCTACAGGGAATGGCTACACCTTC.

This clone has more than one count but fewer than ten. This chain links TRBV19 with TRBJ1-5; D is unclear. This CDR3 is built from 16 residues. V lost 1 base, J lost 2 bases, and 12 bases lay in between. Germline V CDR1 and CDR2: LNHDA, SQIVND (reference sequence). CDR3 bases: TGTGCCAGTAGTATAGGGCGCGGGTATGGCAATCAGCCCCAGCATTTT. Translating it yields CASSIGRGYGNQPQHF.

The CDR3 region is CASSSDRAGNTIYF. CDR3 bases: TGTGCCAGCAGCTCGGACAGAGCCGGAAACACCATATATTTT. The chain carries TRBV7-9 and TRBJ1-3; a weak D match, TRBD1 (6 bases). Germline-derived CDR1 and CDR2 are SEHNR and FQNEAQ (reference sequence). The V and J ends lost 4 bases and 4 bases respectively, with 11 bases between them. The CDR3 is 14 residues long.

J is TRBJ1-3 and V is TRBV2; 7 bases map to TRBD1. This CDR3 is built from 14 residues. The V gene's germline CDR1 is SNHLY and CDR2 FYNNEI. V shed 5 bases and J 2 bases; nucleotides not matched to a gene: 3. In DNA form, the CDR3 reads TGTGCCAGCAGTCCCCAGGGGGCTGGAAACACCATATATTTT. Translating it yields CASSPQGAGNTIYF.

The chain carries TRBV6-5 and TRBJ1-4; D remains unclear. This CDR3 region has 14 residues. Germline-derived CDR1 and CDR2 are MNHEY and SVGAGI. V was clipped by 7 bases and J by 2 bases, with 11 bases between them. The CDR3 loop reads CASTFVLTNEKLFF. CDR3 DNA sequence: TGTGCCAGCACTTTCGTACTCACTAATGAAAAACTGTTTTTT.

This chain joins TRBV29-1 and TRBJ1-2, with TRBD1 matching over 7 bases. Germline V gene lookup returns CDR1 SQVTM and CDR2 ANQGSEA. The V gene end was trimmed by 7 bases and the J gene end by 3 bases; junction bases not matched to a gene: 2. There are 11 residues in the CDR3. As DNA, the CDR3 is TGCAGCGCTGGGACAGACTATGGCTACACCTTC. Its translation is CSAGTDYGYTF.

This clone was recorded once. The chain couples TRBV6-2 or TRBV6-3 to TRBJ1-5, with a possible D match to TRBD1 (5 bases). The CDR3 is 16 residues long. The V and J ends lost 0 bases and 7 bases respectively, with 16 bases between them. Per germline, CDR1 MNHEY and CDR2 SVGEGT. CDR3 protein: CASSYSNPGSDQPQHF. In DNA, the CDR3 is TGTGCCAGCAGTTACTCGAATCCAGGGTCGGACCAGCCCCAGCATTTT.

The chain recombines TRBV10-3 with TRBJ1-2; TRBD1 matches at 9 bases. Trimming at V came to 6 bases and at J to 6 bases, leaving 5 bases not matched to a gene. This CDR3 has 13 residues. The germline gives CDR1 ENHRY, CDR2 SYGVKD. As DNA, the CDR3 is TGTGCCATCAGAGCGACAGGGGGACATGGCTACACCTTC. This translates into CAIRATGGHGYTF.

A single count supports this clone. The CDR3 loop reads CATSDRRMGRNGYTF. The DNA for the CDR3 is TGTGCCACCAGTGATCGCAGGATGGGGCGAAATGGCTACACCTTC. The chain couples TRBV24-1 to TRBJ1-2, with D tentatively TRBD1 (5 bases). CDR1 and CDR2 from the germline V gene are KGHDR and SFDVKD. CDR3 size: 15 residues. V was shortened by 3 bases and J by 6 bases, with 16 bases between the two germline ends.

The chain has TRBV19 and TRBJ1-2, with TRBD1 matching over 7 bases. CDR1 LNHDA and CDR2 SQIVND come from the germline V gene (reference sequence). The CDR3 sequence is 16 residues long. The V segment lost 2 bases and the J segment 4 bases; nucleotides outside the gene matches: 10. As DNA, the CDR3 is TGTGCCAGTAGTATAAGCGCCGGGACAGACTCCTATGGCTACACCTTC. Its protein is CASSISAGTDSYGYTF.

This sequence joins TRBV21-1 and TRBJ2-7; TRBD2, the table's D call, lacks a check against the DNA. TRBV21-1 is designated a pseudogene. This CDR3 is 15 amino acids long. The CDR3 loop is CASSRRERSSYEQYF. In DNA, the CDR3 is TGTGCCAGCAGCAGGCGGGAAAGGAGCTCCTACGAGCAGTACTTC.

This sequence joins TRBV6-1 and TRBJ2-3; no clear D. The CDR3 runs to 12 residues. The V end was cut by 3 bases, the J end by 6 bases, with 7 bases between. The V gene's germline CDR1 is MNHNS and CDR2 SASEGT. The CDR3 DNA follows: TGTGCCAGCAGTGACCTCCCGGATACGCAGTATTTT. Its protein product is CASSDLPDTQYF.

The rearrangement joins TRBV30 to TRBJ1-5; D perhaps matches TRBD1 (5 bases). The CDR3 loop spans 14 amino acids. V lost 1 base and J lost 9, with 16 bases in between. The germline V gene encodes CDR1 GTSNPN and CDR2 SVGIG (reference sequence). Here the CDR3 reads CAWSGYGQRGPQHF. The DNA for the CDR3 is TGTGCCTGGAGTGGGTACGGGCAAAGGGGGCCCCAGCATTTT.

The chain couples TRBV7-9 to TRBJ2-3; 8 positions agree with TRBD1. V lost 5 bases and J lost 0; bases outside the gene matches: 4. The CDR3 consists of 15 residues. The germline V gene encodes CDR1 SEHNR and CDR2 FQNEAQ (reference sequence). DNA of the CDR3: TGTGCCAGCAGCATAGGACAGGGAAGCACAGATACGCAGTATTTT. It is translated as CASSIGQGSTDTQYF.

CDR3 coding DNA: TGTGCCAGCAGCCAAGGAATAGACAGGGTGAGGGACTATGGCTACACCTTC. Translated: CASSQGIDRVRDYGYTF. This sequence joins TRBV4-2 and TRBJ1-2, with 7 bases aligning to TRBD1. The CDR3 is made up of 17 amino acids. The V gene end was trimmed by 1 base and the J gene end by 3 bases; junction bases not matched to a gene: 11. Germline lookup yields CDR1 LGHNA and CDR2 YNFKEQ.

The J gene is TRBJ1-5, the V gene TRBV28, with 9 bases aligning to TRBD1. Germline V gene data show CDR1 as MDHEN and CDR2 as SYDVKM. The CDR3 totals 15 residues. V dropped 5 bases and J dropped 0; count of bases not matched to a gene: 2. CDR3 DNA sequence: TGTGCCAGCAGTCCACAGGGGGCTAGCAATCAGCCCCAGCATTTT. It encodes CASSPQGASNQPQHF.